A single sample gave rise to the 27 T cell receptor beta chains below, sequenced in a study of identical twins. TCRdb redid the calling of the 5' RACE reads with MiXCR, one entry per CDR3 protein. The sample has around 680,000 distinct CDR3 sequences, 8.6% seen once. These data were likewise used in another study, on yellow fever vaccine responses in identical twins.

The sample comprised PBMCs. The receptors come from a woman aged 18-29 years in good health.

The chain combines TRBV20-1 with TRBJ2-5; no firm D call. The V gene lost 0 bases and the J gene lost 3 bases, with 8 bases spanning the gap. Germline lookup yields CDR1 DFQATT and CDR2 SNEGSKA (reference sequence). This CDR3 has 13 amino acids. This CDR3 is CSARDRLEETQYF. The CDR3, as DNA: TGCAGTGCTAGAGACCGGTTAGAAGAGACCCAGTACTTC.

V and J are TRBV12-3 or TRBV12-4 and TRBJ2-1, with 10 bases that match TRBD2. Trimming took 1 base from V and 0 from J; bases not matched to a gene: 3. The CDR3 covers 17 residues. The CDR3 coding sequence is TGTGCCAGCAGTTTAGATCTAGCGGGGGCCTCCTACAATGAGCAGTTCTTC. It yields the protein CASSLDLAGASYNEQFF.

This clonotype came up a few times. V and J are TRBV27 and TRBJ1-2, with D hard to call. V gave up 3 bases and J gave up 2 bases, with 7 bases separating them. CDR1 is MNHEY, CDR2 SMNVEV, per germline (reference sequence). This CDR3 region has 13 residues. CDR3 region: CASSFSPNYGYTF. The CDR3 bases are TGTGCCAGCAGTTTTTCACCAAACTATGGCTACACCTTC.

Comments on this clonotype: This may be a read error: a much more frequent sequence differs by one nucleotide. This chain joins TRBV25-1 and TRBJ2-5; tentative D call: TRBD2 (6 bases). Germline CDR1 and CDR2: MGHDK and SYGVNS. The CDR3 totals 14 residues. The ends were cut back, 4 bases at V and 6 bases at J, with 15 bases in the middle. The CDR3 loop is CASSGSGTGKTQYF. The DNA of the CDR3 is TGTGCCAGCAGTGGTAGCGGCACGGGGAAGACCCAGTACTTC. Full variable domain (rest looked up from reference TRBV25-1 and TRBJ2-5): EADIYQTPRYLVIGTGKKITLECSQTMGHDKMYWYQQDPGMELHLIHYSYGVNSTEKGDLSSESTVSRIRTEHFPLTLESARPSHTSQYLCASSGSGTGKTQYFGPGTRLLVL.

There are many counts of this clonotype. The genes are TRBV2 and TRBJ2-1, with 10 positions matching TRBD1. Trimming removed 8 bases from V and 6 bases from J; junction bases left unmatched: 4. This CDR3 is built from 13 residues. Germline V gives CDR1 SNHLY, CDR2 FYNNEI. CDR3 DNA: TGTGCCAGCGGGGGGACAGGGGTCAATGAGCAGTTCTTC. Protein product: CASGGTGVNEQFF.

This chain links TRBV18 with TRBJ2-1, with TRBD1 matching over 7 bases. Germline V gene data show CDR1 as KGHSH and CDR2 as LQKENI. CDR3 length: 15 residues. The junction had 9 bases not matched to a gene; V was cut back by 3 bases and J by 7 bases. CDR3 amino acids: CASSPQGVPENEQFF. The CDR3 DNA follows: TGTGCCAGCTCACCTCAGGGGGTTCCGGAAAATGAGCAGTTCTTC.

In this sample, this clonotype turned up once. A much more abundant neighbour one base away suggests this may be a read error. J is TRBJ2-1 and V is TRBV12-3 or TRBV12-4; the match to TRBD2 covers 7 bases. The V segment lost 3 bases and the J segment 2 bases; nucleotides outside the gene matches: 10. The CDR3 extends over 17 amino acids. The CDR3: CASSFFHLGGAYNEQFF. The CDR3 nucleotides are TGTGCCAGCAGTTTCTTTCATCTGGGGGGGGCCTACAATGAGCAGTTCTTC.

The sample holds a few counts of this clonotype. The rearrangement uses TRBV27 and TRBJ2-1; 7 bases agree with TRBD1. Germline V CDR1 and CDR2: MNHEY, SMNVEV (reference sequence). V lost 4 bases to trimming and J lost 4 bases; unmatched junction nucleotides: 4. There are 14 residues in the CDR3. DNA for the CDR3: TGTGCCAGCAGTTCCTGGGACAGTTACAATGAGCAGTTCTTC. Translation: CASSSWDSYNEQFF.

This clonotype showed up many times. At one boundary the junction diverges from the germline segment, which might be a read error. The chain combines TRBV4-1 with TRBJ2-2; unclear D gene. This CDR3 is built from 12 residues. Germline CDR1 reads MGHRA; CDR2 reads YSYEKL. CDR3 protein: CASSQASGELFF. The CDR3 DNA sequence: TGTGCCAGCAGCCAAGCGTCCGGGGAGCTGTTTTTT.

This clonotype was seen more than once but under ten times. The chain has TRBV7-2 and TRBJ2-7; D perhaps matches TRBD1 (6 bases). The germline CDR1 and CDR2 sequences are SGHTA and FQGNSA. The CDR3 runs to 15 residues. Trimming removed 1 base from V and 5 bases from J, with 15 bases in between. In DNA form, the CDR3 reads TGTGCCAGCAGCTTAGATCGGGGCAGGGGCCACGAGCAGTACTTC. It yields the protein CASSLDRGRGHEQYF.

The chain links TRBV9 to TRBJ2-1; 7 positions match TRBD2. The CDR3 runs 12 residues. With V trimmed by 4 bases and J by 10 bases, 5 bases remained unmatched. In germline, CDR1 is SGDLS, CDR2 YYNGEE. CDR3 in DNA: TGTGCCAGCAGCTCCGGGGGGACCGAGCAGTTCTTC. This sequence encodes CASSSGGTEQFF.

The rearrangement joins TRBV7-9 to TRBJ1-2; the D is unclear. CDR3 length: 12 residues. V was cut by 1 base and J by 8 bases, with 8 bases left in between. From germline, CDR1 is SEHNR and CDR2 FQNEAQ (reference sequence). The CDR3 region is CASSLGSIGYTF. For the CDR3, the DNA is TGTGCCAGCAGCTTAGGCTCCATAGGCTACACCTTC.

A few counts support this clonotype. The CDR3 nucleotides are TGCGCCAGCAGCCAGCTAGCGGGATACGAGCAGTACTTC. Translating it yields CASSQLAGYEQYF. This chain links TRBV4-3 with TRBJ2-7, with TRBD2 identical over 9 bases. V shed 3 bases, J shed 4 bases, and the junction held 1 base outside the gene matches. The CDR3 runs 13 residues. Germline lookup yields CDR1 LGHNA and CDR2 YSLEER.

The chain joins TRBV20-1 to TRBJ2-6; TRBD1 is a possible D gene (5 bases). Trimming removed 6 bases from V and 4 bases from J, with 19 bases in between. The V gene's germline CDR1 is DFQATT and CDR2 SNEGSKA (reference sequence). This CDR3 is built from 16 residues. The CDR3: CSARDPGSSGANVLTF. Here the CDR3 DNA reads TGCAGTGCCAGGGATCCAGGGTCATCAGGGGCCAACGTCCTGACTTTC.

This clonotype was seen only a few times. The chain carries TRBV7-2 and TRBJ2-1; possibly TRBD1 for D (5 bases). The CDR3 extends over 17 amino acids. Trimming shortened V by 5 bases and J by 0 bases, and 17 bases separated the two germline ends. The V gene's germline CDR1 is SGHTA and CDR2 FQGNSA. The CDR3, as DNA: TGTGCCAGCAGCCCAATTCAAGGACATAGCTCCTACAATGAGCAGTTCTTC. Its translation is CASSPIQGHSSYNEQFF.

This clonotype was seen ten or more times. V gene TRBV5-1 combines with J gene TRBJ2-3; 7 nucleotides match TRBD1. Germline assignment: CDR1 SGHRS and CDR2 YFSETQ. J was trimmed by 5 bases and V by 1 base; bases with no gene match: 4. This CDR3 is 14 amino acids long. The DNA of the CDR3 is TGCGCCAGCAGCTTGAAAGGGGGCGTAGATACGCAGTATTTT. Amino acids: CASSLKGGVDTQYF.

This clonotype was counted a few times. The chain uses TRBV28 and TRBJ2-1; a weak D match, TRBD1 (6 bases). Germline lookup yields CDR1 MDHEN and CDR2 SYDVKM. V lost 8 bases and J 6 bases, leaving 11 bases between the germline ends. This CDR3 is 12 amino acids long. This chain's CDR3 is CASALRGNEQFF. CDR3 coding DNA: TGTGCCAGCGCGCTCAGGGGCAATGAGCAGTTCTTC. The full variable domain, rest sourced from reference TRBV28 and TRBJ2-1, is DVKVTQSSRYLVKRTGEKVFLECVQDMDHENMFWYRQDPGLGLRLIYFSYDVKMKEKGDIPEGYSVSREKKERFSLILESASTNQTSMYLCASALRGNEQFFGPGTRLTVL.

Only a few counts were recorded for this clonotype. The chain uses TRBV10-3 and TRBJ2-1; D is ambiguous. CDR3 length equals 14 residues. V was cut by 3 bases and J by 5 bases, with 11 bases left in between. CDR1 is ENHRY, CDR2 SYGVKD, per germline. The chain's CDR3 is CAISDGDLNNEQFF. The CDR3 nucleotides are TGTGCCATCAGTGATGGTGACTTAAACAATGAGCAGTTCTTC.

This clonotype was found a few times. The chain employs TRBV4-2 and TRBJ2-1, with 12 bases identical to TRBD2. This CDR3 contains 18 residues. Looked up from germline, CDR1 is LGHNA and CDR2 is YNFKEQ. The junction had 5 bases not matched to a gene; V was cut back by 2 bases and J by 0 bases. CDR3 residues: CASSQLLAGGNSYNEQFF. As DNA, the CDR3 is TGTGCCAGCAGCCAATTACTAGCGGGAGGTAACTCCTACAATGAGCAGTTCTTC.

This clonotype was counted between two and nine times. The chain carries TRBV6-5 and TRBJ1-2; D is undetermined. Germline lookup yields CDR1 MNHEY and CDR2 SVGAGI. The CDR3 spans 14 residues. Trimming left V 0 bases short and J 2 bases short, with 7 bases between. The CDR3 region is CASSYSQRNYGYTF. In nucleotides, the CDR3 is TGTGCCAGCAGTTACTCGCAGAGAAACTATGGCTACACCTTC.

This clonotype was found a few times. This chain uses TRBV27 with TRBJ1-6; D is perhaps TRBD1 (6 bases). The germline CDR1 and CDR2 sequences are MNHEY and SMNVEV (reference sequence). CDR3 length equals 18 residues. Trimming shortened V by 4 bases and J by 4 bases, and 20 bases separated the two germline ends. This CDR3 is CASSSLGTSKGYNSPLHF. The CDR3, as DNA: TGTGCCAGCAGTTCGCTTGGGACAAGCAAGGGGTATAATTCACCCCTCCACTTT.

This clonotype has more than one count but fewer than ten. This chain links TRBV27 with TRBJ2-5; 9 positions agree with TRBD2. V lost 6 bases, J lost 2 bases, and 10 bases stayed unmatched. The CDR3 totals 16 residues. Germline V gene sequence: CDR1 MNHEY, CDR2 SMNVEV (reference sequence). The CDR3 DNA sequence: TGTGCCAGCAGGCCAGCGGGGGGCGGAGAGCAAGAGACCCAGTACTTC. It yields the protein CASRPAGGGEQETQYF.

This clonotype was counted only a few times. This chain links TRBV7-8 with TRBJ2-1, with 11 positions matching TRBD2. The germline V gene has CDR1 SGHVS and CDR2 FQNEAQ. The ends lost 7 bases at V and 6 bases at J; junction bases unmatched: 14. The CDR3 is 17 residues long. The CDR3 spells CASKLDSGRDGGNEQFF. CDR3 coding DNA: TGTGCCAGCAAGCTTGATAGCGGGAGGGACGGGGGCAATGAGCAGTTCTTC.

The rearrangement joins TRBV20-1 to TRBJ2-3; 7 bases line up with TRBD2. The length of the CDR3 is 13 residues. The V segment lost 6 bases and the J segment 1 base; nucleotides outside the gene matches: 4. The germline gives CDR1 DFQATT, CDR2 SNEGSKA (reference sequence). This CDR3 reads CSAGLGGTDTQYF. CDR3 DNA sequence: TGCAGTGCCGGACTAGGGGGCACAGATACGCAGTATTTT.

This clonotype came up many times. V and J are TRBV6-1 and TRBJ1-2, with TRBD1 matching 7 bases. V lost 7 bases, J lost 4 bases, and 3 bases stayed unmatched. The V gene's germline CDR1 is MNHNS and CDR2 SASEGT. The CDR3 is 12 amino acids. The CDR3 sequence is CASTRDSYGYTF. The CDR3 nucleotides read TGTGCCAGCACCCGGGACAGCTATGGCTACACCTTC.

CDR3 residues: CASSNHRDYKWENVLTF. CDR3 DNA sequence: TGTGCCAGCAGTAACCACCGGGACTACAAATGGGAGAACGTCCTGACTTTC. The rearrangement links TRBV6-5 to TRBJ2-6; TRBD2 aligns across 7 bases. Trimming removed 5 bases from V and 10 bases from J; junction bases left unmatched: 17. This CDR3 has 17 amino acids. Germline assignment: CDR1 MNHEY and CDR2 SVGAGI.

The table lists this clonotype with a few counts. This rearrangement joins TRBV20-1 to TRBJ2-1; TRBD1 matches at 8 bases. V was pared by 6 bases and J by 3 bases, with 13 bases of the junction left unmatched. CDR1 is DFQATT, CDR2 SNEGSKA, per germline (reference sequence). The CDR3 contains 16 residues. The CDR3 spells CSAPSMTGENYNEQFF. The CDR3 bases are TGCAGTGCCCCCTCTATGACAGGGGAGAACTACAATGAGCAGTTCTTC.